Sequencing of this TCR beta chain was carried out in a study of CD8+CD57+ T cells in acquired aplastic anemia. Turning to the study itself: CD4+ and CD8+ cells, once sorted, gave DNA averaging about 3.4 ug. Findings of the study overall: About 27 CD8+ CDR3 sequences were shared between patients and controls. In CD8+ cells, Simpson's diversity showed no significant difference between patients and controls.

Genomic DNA was employed as the template in profiling TCR beta VDJ and CDR3. One entry per CDR3 protein, called by TCRdb with MiXCR from the reads. The table records about 270,000 distinct CDR3 sequences, about 56% of them present only once. V shed 1 base and J 3 bases; nucleotides not matched to a gene: 7. Germline V gene data show CDR1 as LNHDA and CDR2 as SQIVND (reference sequence). The CDR3 has 17 residues. As regards this clonotype: Its antigen is unknown.

This sequence was found in a human donor with severe aplastic anemia or a healthy control (not recorded which). Input material: sorted CD4+, CD8+, or CD8+CD57+ T cells (not recorded which) from PBMCs. The chain has TRBV19 and TRBJ2-3, with 10 bases that match TRBD2. CDR3 region: CASSIGLAGVTTDTQYF. The CDR3 DNA reads TGTGCCAGTAGTATAGGTCTAGCGGGGGTGACAACAGATACGCAGTATTTT.